Listed below are T cell receptor beta chains from one sample, sequenced in a study of blood T cell repertoires in COVID-19. TCRdb's table, derived via immunoSEQ multiplex PCR, lists solely in-frame clones and lacks some. The sample holds some 97,000 clones, about 86% seen once. Sequencing input: peripheral blood. These receptors were taken from a human donor in a cohort sampled during active COVID-19. CDR3s leave out the opening cysteine and the closing phenylalanine or tryptophan. A D gene is named only where the DNA matches it firmly. Not every row has a clone size; where given, it reads once, few, many or a size class.

TRBJ2-1,NA,TRBD2,TRBV19,ASSNQAGGFYNEQF
TRBJ2-3,NA,NA,TRBV20-1,SASLLITDTQY
TRBJ2-7,NA,TRBD2,TRBV19,ASSFGTSGYEQY
TRBJ2-3,once,NA,TRBV12-3/TRBV12-4,ASSPNRAGTQY
TRBJ2-2,NA,NA,TRBV5-4,ASSDQGRAGELF
TRBJ2-7,NA,TRBD1,TRBV11-2,ASSVGTGDFEQY
TRBJ2-7,few,NA,TRBV6-6,ASSGTAYEQY
TRBJ2-5,NA,NA,TRBV24-1,ATSGNGGETQY
TRBJ2-5,NA,NA,TRBV24-1,ATSGLSETQY
TRBJ1-3,NA,TRBD1,TRBV7-6,ASSFTGAGNTIY
TRBJ2-7,NA,NA,TRBV24-1,ATSDESSYEQY
TRBJ1-1,NA,TRBD1,TRBV18,ASSPPGTGPEAF
TRBJ2-1,NA,NA,TRBV6-5,ASTRPGVNEQF
TRBJ2-1,NA,NA,TRBV4-2,ASSQEETSPNEQF
TRBJ2-1,NA,TRBD2,TRBV9,ASSVVSSGAYNEQF
TRBJ2-1,NA,NA,TRBV2,ASSEMGPYNEQF
TRBJ1-2,NA,NA,TRBV12-3/TRBV12-4,ASSLVPNYGYT
TRBJ2-3,NA,TRBD2,TRBV10-3,AISGGLAGSTDTQY
TRBJ1-1,once,NA,TRBV18,ASSPQGNTEAF
TRBJ2-1,NA,TRBD2,TRBV4-1,ASSLGLAQF
TRBJ2-7,NA,TRBD2,TRBV11-2,ASSLLAGGPYEQY
TRBJ2-2,NA,NA,TRBV19,ASRSIGSGNTGELF
TRBJ2-3,NA,TRBD2,TRBV6-2/TRBV6-3,ASSSIGGLAGITDTQY
TRBJ2-5,NA,NA,TRBV6-5,ASSLMETQY
TRBJ2-7,NA,NA,TRBV29-1,SAGERVLAEQY
TRBJ2-7,NA,TRBD2,TRBV19,ASSTSGTSGTLSYEQY
TRBJ2-7,NA,TRBD2,TRBV6-1,ASSDPEGGVYYEQY
TRBJ1-1,NA,NA,TRBV2,ASKSGTLNTEAF
TRBJ1-3,NA,TRBD1,TRBV5-1,ASGSGTVRSGNTIY